The clone carrying this TCR beta chain was recorded a few times. What it binds is unknown. This record comes from a study of T cells after yellow fever vaccination. Findings and caveats of the study: Primary-vaccination clones mostly resurfaced post-booster (nearly 97% CD4, more than 85% CD8). Within FACS-sorted repertoires, abundant clonotypes contaminating from the bulk population could be present. Compared with primary, the secondary response was weaker and peaked at day 5, not 15.

Using its own MiXCR run on the 5' RACE reads, TCRdb lists one record per CDR3 protein. This table holds 300,000 to 400,000 distinct CDR3 sequences, roughly 8% found once. The CDR3 has 17 amino acids. Trimming stripped 0 bases from V and 0 bases from J, with 14 bases between. CDR1 and CDR2 (germline): SGHTA, FQGNSA. The gene calls are TRBV7-2 and TRBJ1-1; D not certain. The clonotype comes from a man aged 18 to 30 who received the YFV17D yellow fever vaccine. The specimen comprised PBMCs, sampled around 45 days after the first yellow fever vaccination. In DNA, the CDR3 is TGTGCCAGCAGCTTAGCGGATGGAGGGAACCTGAACACTGAAGCTTTCTTT. The encoded protein is CASSLADGGNLNTEAFF.